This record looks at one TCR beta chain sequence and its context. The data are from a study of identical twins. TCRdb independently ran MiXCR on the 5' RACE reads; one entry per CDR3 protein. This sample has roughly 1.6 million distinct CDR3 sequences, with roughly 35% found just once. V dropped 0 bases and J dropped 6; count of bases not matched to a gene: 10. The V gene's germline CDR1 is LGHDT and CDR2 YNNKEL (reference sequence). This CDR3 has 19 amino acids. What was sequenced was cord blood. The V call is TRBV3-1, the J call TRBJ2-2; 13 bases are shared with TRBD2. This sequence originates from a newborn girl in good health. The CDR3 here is CASSQDERGTSGDPGELFF. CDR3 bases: TGTGCCAGCAGCCAAGACGAAAGGGGGACTAGCGGGGACCCCGGGGAGCTGTTTTTT. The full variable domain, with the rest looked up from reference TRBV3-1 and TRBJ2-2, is DTAVSQTPKYLVTQMGNDKSIKCEQNLGHDTMYWYKQDSKKFLKIMFSYNNKELIINETVPNRFSPKSPDKAHLNLHINSLELGDSAVYFCASSQDERGTSGDPGELFFGEGSRLTVL.